This TCR beta chain was documented in a study of blood T cell repertoires in COVID-19. The CDR3 extends over 14 amino acids. The V gene end was trimmed by 9 bases and the J gene end by 2 bases; junction bases not matched to a gene: 9. Germline lookup yields CDR1 SGHNT and CDR2 YENEEA. As handled by the study authors: For nucleated cells, counts were estimated from reference gene primer amplification. The table came from immunoSEQ multiplex PCR; TCRdb's copy has only in-frame clones and leaves some out. The D gene and trimming were derived from the DNA, and the V and J assignments and clone size from that table. Of some 65,000 clones in the sample, roughly 85% were seen once.

The clonotype was recovered from a man aged 80 or over with acute or convalescent COVID-19. The sequencing sample was made of peripheral blood. The rearrangement uses TRBV11-3 and TRBJ2-5; the match to TRBD2 covers 7 bases. The CDR3 nucleotides are TGTGCCAGTGGTGGAGCGGGGTCGCAAGAGACCCAGTACTTC. It yields the protein CASGGAGSQETQYF.